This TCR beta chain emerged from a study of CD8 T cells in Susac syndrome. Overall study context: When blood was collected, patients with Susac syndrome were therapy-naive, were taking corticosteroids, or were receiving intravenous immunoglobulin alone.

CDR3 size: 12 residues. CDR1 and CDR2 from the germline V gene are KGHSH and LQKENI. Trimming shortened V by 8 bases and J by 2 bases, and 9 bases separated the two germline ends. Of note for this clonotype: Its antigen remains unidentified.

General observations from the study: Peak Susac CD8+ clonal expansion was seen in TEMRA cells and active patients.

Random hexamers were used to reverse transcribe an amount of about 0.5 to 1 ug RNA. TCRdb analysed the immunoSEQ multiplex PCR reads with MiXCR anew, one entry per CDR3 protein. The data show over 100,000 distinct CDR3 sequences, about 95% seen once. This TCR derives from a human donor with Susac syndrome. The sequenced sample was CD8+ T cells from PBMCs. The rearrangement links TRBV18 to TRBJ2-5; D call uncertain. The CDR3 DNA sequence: TGTGCCAGCACCGCCCAACAAGAGACCCAGTACTTC. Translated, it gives CASTAQQETQYF.